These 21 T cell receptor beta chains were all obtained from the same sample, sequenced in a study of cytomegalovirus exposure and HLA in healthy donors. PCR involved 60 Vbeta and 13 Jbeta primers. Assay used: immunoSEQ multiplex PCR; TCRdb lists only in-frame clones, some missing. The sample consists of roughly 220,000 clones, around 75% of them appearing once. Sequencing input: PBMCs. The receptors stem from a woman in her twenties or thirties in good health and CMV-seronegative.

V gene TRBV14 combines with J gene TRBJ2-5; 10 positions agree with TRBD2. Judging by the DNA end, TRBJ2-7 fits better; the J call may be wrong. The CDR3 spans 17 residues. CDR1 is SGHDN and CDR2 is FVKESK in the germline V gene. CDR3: CASSQLAGVSRSYEQYF. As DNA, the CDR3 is TGTGCCAGCAGCCAACTAGCGGGAGTGAGTCGGTCCTACGAGCAGTACTTC.

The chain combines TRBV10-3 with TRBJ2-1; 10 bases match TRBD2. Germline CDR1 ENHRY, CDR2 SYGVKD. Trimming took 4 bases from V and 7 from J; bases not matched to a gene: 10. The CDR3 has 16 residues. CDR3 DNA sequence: TGTGCCATCAGTGGAACCGGGACTAGCGCGAAAAATGAGCAGTTCTTC. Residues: CAISGTGTSAKNEQFF.

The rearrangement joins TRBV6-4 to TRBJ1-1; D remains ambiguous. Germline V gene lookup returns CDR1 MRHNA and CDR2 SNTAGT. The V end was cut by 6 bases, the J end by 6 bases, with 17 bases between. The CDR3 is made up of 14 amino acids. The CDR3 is CASRANFVSAEAFF. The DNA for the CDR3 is TGTGCCAGCAGAGCGAATTTCGTATCCGCTGAAGCTTTCTTT.

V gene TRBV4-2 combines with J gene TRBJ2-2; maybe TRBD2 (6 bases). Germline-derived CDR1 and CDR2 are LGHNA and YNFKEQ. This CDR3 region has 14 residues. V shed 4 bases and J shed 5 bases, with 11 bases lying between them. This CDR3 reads CASSPDYGTGELFF. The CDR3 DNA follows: TGTGCCAGCAGCCCGGACTACGGGACCGGGGAGCTGTTTTTT.

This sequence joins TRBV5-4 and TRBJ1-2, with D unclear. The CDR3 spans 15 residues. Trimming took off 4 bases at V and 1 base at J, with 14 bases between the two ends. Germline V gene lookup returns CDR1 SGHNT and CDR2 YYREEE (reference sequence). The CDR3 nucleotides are TGTGCCAGCAGCCCGCTAGGGAGGCTTAACTATGGCTACACCTTC. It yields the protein CASSPLGRLNYGYTF.

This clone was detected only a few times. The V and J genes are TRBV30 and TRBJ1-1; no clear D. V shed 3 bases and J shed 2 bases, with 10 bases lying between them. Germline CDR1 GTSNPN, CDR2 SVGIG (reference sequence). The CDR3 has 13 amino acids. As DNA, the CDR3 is TGTGCCTGGAGGGAGGGAGGTAACACTGAAGCTTTCTTT. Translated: CAWREGGNTEAFF. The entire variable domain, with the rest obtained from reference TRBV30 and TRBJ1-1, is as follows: SQTIHQWPATLVQPVGSPLSLECTVEGTSNPNLYWYRQAAGRGLQLLFYSVGIGQISSEVPQNLSASRPQDRQFILSSKKLLLSDSGFYLCAWREGGNTEAFFGQGTRLTVV.

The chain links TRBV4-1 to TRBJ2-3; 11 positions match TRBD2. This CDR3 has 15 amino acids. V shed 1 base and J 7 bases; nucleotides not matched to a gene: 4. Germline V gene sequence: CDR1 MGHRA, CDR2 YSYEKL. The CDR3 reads CASSQVAGGRNTQYF. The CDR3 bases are TGCGCCAGCAGCCAAGTAGCGGGGGGGCGGAATACGCAGTATTTT.

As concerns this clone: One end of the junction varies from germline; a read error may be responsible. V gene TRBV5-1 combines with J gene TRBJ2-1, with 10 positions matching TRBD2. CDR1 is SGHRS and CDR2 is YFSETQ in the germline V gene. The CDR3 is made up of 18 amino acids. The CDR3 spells CAISWALIALAGANEQFF. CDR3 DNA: TGCGCCATCAGCTGGGCGTTGATAGCCCTAGCGGGAGCTAATGAGCAGTTCTTC.

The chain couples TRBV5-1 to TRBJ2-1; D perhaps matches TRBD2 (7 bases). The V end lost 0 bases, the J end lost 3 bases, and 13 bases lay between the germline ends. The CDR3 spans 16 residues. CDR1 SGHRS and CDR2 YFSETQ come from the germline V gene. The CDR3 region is CASSLGAGGHYNEQFF. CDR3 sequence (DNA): TGCGCCAGCAGCTTGGGGGCCGGGGGGCACTACAATGAGCAGTTCTTC. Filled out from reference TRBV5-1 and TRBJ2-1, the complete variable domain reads KAGVTQTPRYLIKTRGQQVTLSCSPISGHRSVSWYQQTPGQGLQFLFEYFSETQRNKGNFPGRFSGRQFSNSRSEMNVSTLELGDSALYLCASSLGAGGHYNEQFFGPGTRLTVL.

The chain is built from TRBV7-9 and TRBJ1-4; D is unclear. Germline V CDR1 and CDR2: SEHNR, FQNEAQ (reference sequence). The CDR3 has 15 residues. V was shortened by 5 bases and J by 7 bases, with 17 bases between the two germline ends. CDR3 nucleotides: TGTGCCAGCAGCCCAGCCATGACTGAGGGTGAAAAACTGTTTTTT. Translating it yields CASSPAMTEGEKLFF.

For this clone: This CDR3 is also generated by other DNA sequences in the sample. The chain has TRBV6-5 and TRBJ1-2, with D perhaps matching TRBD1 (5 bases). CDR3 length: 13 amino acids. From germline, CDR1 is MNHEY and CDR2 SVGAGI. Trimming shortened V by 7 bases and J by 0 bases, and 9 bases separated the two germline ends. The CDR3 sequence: CASTQGANYGYTF. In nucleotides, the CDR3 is TGTGCCAGCACGCAGGGCGCTAACTATGGCTACACCTTC.

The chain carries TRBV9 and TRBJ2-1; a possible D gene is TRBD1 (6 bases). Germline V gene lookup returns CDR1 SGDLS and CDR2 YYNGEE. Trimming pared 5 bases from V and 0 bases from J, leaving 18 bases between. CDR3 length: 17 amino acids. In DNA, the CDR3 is TGTGCCAGCAGTCCTCTCGGAAGAGGGGGCTCCTACAATGAGCAGTTCTTC. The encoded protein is CASSPLGRGGSYNEQFF.

The CDR3 is CASSYRQDEKLFF. CDR3 sequence (DNA): TGTGCCAGCAGTTACCGCCAGGATGAAAAACTGTTTTTT. The chain couples TRBV6-5 to TRBJ1-4; D not resolved. The CDR3 sequence is 13 residues long. Germline CDR1 and CDR2: MNHEY and SVGAGI. The V gene lost 2 bases and the J gene lost 6 bases, with 7 bases spanning the gap.

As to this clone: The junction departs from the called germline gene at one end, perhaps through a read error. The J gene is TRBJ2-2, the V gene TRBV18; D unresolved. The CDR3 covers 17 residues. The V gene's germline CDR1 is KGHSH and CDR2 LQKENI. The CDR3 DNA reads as TGTGTCAGCTCACCACGAGTAGTACTTACGAACACCGGGGAGCTGTTTTTT. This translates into CVSSPRVVLTNTGELFF.

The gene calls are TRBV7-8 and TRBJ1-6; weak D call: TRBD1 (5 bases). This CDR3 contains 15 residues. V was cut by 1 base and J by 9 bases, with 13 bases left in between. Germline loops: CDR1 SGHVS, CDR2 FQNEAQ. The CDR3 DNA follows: TGTGCCAGCAGCTTAGTGGTGCAGGGAGGTTCACCCCTCCACTTT. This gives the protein CASSLVVQGGSPLHF.

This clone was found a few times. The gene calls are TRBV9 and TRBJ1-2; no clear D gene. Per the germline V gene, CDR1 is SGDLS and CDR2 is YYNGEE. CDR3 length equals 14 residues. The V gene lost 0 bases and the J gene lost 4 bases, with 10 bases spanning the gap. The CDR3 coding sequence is TGTGCCAGCAGCGTAGGAGAGGTCGGCTATGGCTACACCTTC. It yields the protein CASSVGEVGYGYTF.

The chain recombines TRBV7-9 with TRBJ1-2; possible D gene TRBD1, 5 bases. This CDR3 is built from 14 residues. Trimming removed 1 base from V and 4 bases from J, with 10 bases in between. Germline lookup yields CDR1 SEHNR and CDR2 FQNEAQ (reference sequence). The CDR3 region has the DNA TGTGCCAGCAGCTTAGAGACAGACCCCTATGGCTACACCTTC. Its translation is CASSLETDPYGYTF.

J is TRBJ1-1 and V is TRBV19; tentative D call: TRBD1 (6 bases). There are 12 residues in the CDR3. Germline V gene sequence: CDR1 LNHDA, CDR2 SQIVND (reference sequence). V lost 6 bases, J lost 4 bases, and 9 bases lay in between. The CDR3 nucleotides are TGTGCCAGTAGACAGGGTCTCACTGAAGCTTTCTTT. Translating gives CASRQGLTEAFF.

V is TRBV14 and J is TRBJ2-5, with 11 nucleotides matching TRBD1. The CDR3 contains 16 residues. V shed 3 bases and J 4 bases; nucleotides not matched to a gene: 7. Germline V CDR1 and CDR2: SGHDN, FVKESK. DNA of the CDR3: TGTGCCAGCAGCCAGGGGGGACAGGGGGTCGGAGAGACCCAGTACTTC. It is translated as CASSQGGQGVGETQYF. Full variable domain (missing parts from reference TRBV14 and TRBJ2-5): EAGVTQFPSHSVIEKGQTVTLRCDPISGHDNLYWYRRVMGKEIKFLLHFVKESKQDESGMPNNRFLAERTGGTYSTLKVQPAELEDSGVYFCASSQGGQGVGETQYFGPGTRLLVL.

CDR3 loop: CASSFSTDTGELFF. Here the CDR3 DNA reads TGTGCCAGCAGCTTTAGCACGGACACCGGGGAGCTGTTTTTT. This sequence joins TRBV7-3 and TRBJ2-2; D unresolved. Trimming removed 3 bases from V and 3 bases from J, with 8 bases in between. Germline CDR1 is SGHTA and CDR2 is FQGTGA. The CDR3 sequence is 14 residues long.

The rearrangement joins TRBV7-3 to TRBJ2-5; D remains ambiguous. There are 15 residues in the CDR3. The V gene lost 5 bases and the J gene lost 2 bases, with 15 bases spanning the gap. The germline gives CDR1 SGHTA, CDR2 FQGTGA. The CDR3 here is CASSAPIVVQETQYF. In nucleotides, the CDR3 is TGTGCCAGCAGCGCCCCTATAGTGGTACAAGAGACCCAGTACTTC. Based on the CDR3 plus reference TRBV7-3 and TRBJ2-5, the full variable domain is GAGVSQTPSNKVTEKGKYVELRCDPISGHTALYWYRQSLGQGPEFLIYFQGTGAADDSGLPNDRFFAVRPEGSVSTLKIQRTERGDSAVYLCASSAPIVVQETQYFGPGTRLLVL.